The rows below give T cell receptor beta chains drawn from one sample of a study of T cell changes during pregnancy in multiple sclerosis. Data came from immunoSEQ multiplex PCR; TCRdb stores just in-frame clones and leaves some out. Altogether roughly 40,000 clones are present, approximately 94% being singletons, with the ten largest covering 1.2%. Sequenced material: peripheral blood, taken before pregnancy. The receptors derive from a female donor with multiple sclerosis, enrolled in a pregnancy study. Each CDR3 is given with its conserved first and last residue. D genes are given only for firm matches. Where a row states a size, it is once, few, many or the class of an expanded clone; other rows omit it.

v_call	d_call	j_call	clone_size	cdr3_length	cdr3_aa	cdr3_nt
TRBV5-1	-	TRBJ1-4	-	14	CASSWEGGVEKLFF	TGCGCCAGCAGCTGGGAAGGGGGGGTCGAAAAACTGTTTTTT
TRBV30	TRBD1	TRBJ1-5	-	13	CAWSRDRHQPQHF	TGTGCCTGGAGCCGGGACAGACATCAGCCCCAGCATTTT
TRBV27	-	TRBJ2-7	-	15	CASSPGSSFGYEQYF	TGTGCCAGTTCACCGGGTTCTTCCTTCGGATACGAGCAGTACTTC
TRBV7-2	-	TRBJ1-1	-	12	CASSFYNTEAFF	TGTGCCAGCAGCTTTTATAACACTGAAGCTTTCTTT
TRBV9	-	TRBJ2-7	-	15	CASSTSGRPNYEQYF	TGTGCCAGCAGCACCTCAGGTAGACCCAACTACGAGCAGTACTTC
TRBV27	TRBD1	TRBJ1-2	few	13	CASSLGQSYGYTF	TGTGCCAGCAGTTTGGGACAGAGCTATGGCTACACCTTC
TRBV5-1	TRBD1	TRBJ2-7	-	20	CASSHNSGTGVGAGNYEQYF	TGCGCCAGCAGCCATAACTCCGGGACAGGCGTAGGAGCGGGCAACTACGAGCAGTACTTC
TRBV19	-	TRBJ2-4	-	12	CASSIDTRVLLF	TGTGCCAGTAGTATAGATACCAGGGTTCTACTCTTC
TRBV7-3	TRBD2	TRBJ2-7	-	16	CASSDGAASGNYEQYF	TGTGCCAGCAGCGACGGGGCGGCTAGCGGGAACTACGAGCAGTACTTC
TRBV6-1	-	TRBJ2-7	-	13	CASSERTDYEQYF	TGTGCCAGCAGTGAGAGGACAGACTACGAGCAGTACTTC
TRBV4-2	-	TRBJ1-1	-	16	CASSQVSRGMDTEAFF	TGTGCCAGCAGCCAAGTTTCCAGGGGAATGGACACTGAAGCTTTCTTT
TRBV19	-	TRBJ2-1	-	14	CASRGLSSYNEQFF	TGTGCCAGTAGGGGCCTGAGCTCCTACAATGAGCAGTTCTTC
TRBV11-2	TRBD2	TRBJ2-5	-	15	CASSWGLADKETQYF	TGTGCCAGCAGCTGGGGACTAGCGGACAAAGAGACCCAGTACTTC
TRBV10-3	TRBD2	TRBJ2-7	-	16	CAIQGLAGLPAYEQYF	TGTGCCATACAGGGACTAGCGGGACTCCCAGCCTACGAGCAGTACTTC
TRBV5-6	-	TRBJ2-1	-	13	CASSGTLYNEQFF	TGTGCCAGCAGCGGGACTCTTTACAATGAGCAGTTCTTC
TRBV7-9	-	TRBJ2-1	-	14	CASSYGGPQDEQFF	TGTGCCAGCAGCTATGGGGGCCCCCAGGATGAGCAGTTCTTC
TRBV6-5	TRBD2	TRBJ2-3	-	15	CASTLPSGRTDTQYF	TGTGCCAGCACCCTCCCTAGCGGGAGAACAGATACGCAGTATTTT
TRBV10-3	-	TRBJ1-5	-	13	CAIRRQSNQPQHF	TGTGCCATCAGAAGACAGAGCAATCAGCCCCAGCATTTT
TRBV28	-	TRBJ2-7	once	12	CASSSPYYEQYF	TGTGCCAGCAGTAGCCCCTATTACGAGCAGTACTTC
TRBV5-1	TRBD2	TRBJ2-5	-	15	CASSLQLAEQETQYF	TGCGCCAGCAGCTTGCAACTAGCGGAGCAAGAGACCCAGTACTTC
TRBV30	TRBD2	TRBJ2-3	-	15	CAWSRGGEDTDTQYF	TGTGCCTGGAGTCGGGGGGGCGAGGACACAGATACGCAGTATTTT
TRBV6-6	-	TRBJ2-2	-	14	CASSKQGGTGELFF	TGTGCCAGCAGTAAACAGGGTGGCACCGGGGAGCTGTTTTTT
TRBV7-9	TRBD1	TRBJ1-1	-	15	CASSRTGQGVTEAFF	TGTGCCAGCAGCCGGACGGGACAGGGGGTCACTGAAGCTTTCTTT
TRBV7-9	TRBD2	TRBJ2-3	-	14	CASSFSGSTDTQYF	TGTGCCAGCAGCTTTAGCGGGAGTACAGATACGCAGTATTTT
TRBV6-5	-	TRBJ1-3	-	15	CASSLRGSGGNTIYF	TGTGCCAGCAGTTTGAGGGGGAGTGGTGGAAACACCATATATTTT
TRBV6-4	-	TRBJ1-1	medium-sized	13	CASSVQVNTEAFF	TGTGCCAGCAGTGTTCAGGTCAACACTGAAGCTTTCTTT
TRBV7-3	-	TRBJ2-3	-	16	CASSSQQGLGTDTQYF	TGTGCCAGCAGCTCGCAACAGGGTTTAGGGACAGATACGCAGTATTTT
TRBV5-1	TRBD2	TRBJ2-3	-	16	CASSPTSGRRSDTQYF	TGCGCCAGCAGTCCCACTAGCGGGAGAAGGTCAGATACGCAGTATTTT
TRBV28	-	TRBJ2-1	-	12	CATRRGNNEQFF	TGTGCCACCAGGAGAGGAAACAATGAGCAGTTCTTC
TRBV5-1	-	TRBJ2-2	-	13	CASSQDDTGELFF	TGCGCCAGCAGCCAGGATGACACCGGGGAGCTGTTTTTT
TRBV10-1	-	TRBJ2-7	once	14	CASSEGLGAYEQYF	TGCGCCAGCAGTGAGGGACTGGGAGCCTACGAGCAGTACTTC
TRBV2	-	TRBJ2-7	-	13	CASSEPRGYEQYF	TGTGCCAGCAGTGAACCCCGCGGGTACGAGCAGTACTTC
TRBV19	-	TRBJ2-3	-	13	CASSFGLSDTQYF	TGTGCCAGTAGTTTCGGACTTTCAGATACGCAGTATTTT
TRBV7-6	-	TRBJ2-2	-	17	CASSLANGYANTGELFF	TGTGCCAGCAGCTTAGCGAACGGGTACGCGAACACCGGGGAGCTGTTTTTT
TRBV7-9	-	TRBJ1-4	-	12	CASSLQQEKLFF	TGTGCCAGCAGCCTCCAACAAGAAAAACTGTTTTTT
TRBV19	TRBD1	TRBJ1-5	-	15	CASSIPTGQGQPQHF	TGTGCCAGTAGTATCCCGACAGGGCAAGGACAGCCCCAGCATTTT
TRBV14	-	TRBJ1-1	-	13	CASSHSGDTEAFF	TGTGCCAGCAGCCATTCAGGGGACACTGAAGCTTTCTTT
TRBV5-1	TRBD2	TRBJ2-5	-	15	CASSLGTSGQETQYF	TGCGCCAGCAGCCTCGGGACTAGCGGCCAAGAGACCCAGTACTTC
TRBV29-1	TRBD2	TRBJ2-1	-	15	CSVEGGGSVYNEQFF	TGCAGCGTTGAAGGAGGCGGGAGTGTCTACAATGAGCAGTTCTTC
TRBV18	-	TRBJ2-2	-	15	CASSPNSQGTGELFF	TGTGCCAGCTCACCAAATAGCCAGGGGACCGGGGAGCTGTTTTTT
TRBV5-1	-	TRBJ2-2	-	14	CASSLGLATGELFF	TGCGCCAGCAGCTTGGGGCTAGCTACCGGGGAGCTGTTTTTT
TRBV10-3	-	TRBJ2-2	-	16	CAISEELAWNTGELFF	TGTGCCATCAGTGAAGAACTAGCTTGGAACACCGGGGAGCTGTTTTTT
TRBV19	TRBD1	TRBJ1-5	-	16	CASSILTGTGNQPQHF	TGTGCCAGTAGTATACTGACAGGGACGGGCAATCAGCCCCAGCATTTT
TRBV11-2	-	TRBJ2-1	once	12	CASSLGLNEQFF	TGTGCCAGCAGTCTCGGTTTAAATGAGCAGTTCTTC
TRBV30	-	TRBJ2-7	-	11	CAWSVYYEQYF	TGTGCCTGGAGTGTTTACTACGAGCAGTACTTC
TRBV5-1	-	TRBJ1-5	-	14	CASSLQGGGQPQHF	TGCGCCAGCAGCTTACAGGGTGGGGGTCAGCCCCAGCATTTT
TRBV9	-	TRBJ2-1	-	16	CASSVAPDFSYNEQFF	TGTGCCAGCAGCGTAGCTCCGGACTTTTCCTACAATGAGCAGTTCTTC
TRBV5-1	TRBD2	TRBJ2-7	once	16	CASSFGTSGNSYEQYF	TGCGCCAGCAGTTTCGGGACTAGCGGGAACTCCTACGAGCAGTACTTC
TRBV10-1	TRBD2	TRBJ2-3	-	17	CASSEHGLAGSTDTQYF	TGCGCCAGCAGTGAGCATGGGCTAGCGGGAAGCACAGATACGCAGTATTTT
TRBV28	-	TRBJ1-1	-	14	CASSLRGLNTEAFF	TGTGCCAGCAGTTTAAGAGGGTTAAACACTGAAGCTTTCTTT
TRBV7-9	TRBD1	TRBJ2-3	-	15	CASPERTGLTDTQYF	TGTGCCAGCCCCGAGAGGACAGGCCTCACAGATACGCAGTATTTT